The sequence of this TCR beta chain was determined in a study of shared clonotypes between healthy human individuals. Study background: Researchers assigned three CD4 naive, three CD4 memory, two CD8 naive and one CD8 memory plate to each donor.

Only in-frame clones appear in the TCRdb table, and some are missing; sequencing was by immunoSEQ multiplex PCR. This sample carries 2 million to 2.5 million clones, over 85% of them seen once, and the ten largest clones take 0.39%. Points on this clone: Its antigen is currently unknown.

Whole-study findings and limits: Blood was the sole source, and tissue repertoires probably differ. It was expected that sequencing depth would affect clonotype sharing among donors.

Per germline, CDR1 MGHDK and CDR2 SYGVNS. V was pared by 0 bases and J by 8 bases, with 8 bases between. The CDR3 is 13 amino acids. The TCR was taken from a man aged 18 to 35 in good health. Some clones in this sample may be carry-over from other donors' samples. The specimen was naive CD4+ T cells from PBMCs. Noted subset: CD45RA+ positively selected. This rearrangement joins TRBV25-1 to TRBJ1-3, with D perhaps matching TRBD1 (5 bases). CDR3: CASSEYLGDTIYF. In nucleotides, the CDR3 is TGTGCCAGCAGTGAATATCTGGGGGACACCATATATTTT.